This T cell receptor (beta chain) is from a study of blood T cell repertoires in COVID-19. Study information: The United States, Italy and Spain supplied acute and convalescent COVID-19 samples. In each case, the material was cDNA or gDNA derived from T cells, B-cell-depleted T cells, or PBMCs.

Authors' analysis steps: How many nucleated cells were present was estimated from reference gene primer amplification. Assay: immunoSEQ multiplex PCR; the TCRdb copy retains only in-frame clones and omits some. The DNA gave D and trimming, while V, J and clone size come from that table. The data contain about 200,000 clones, 87% of them seen just once; the ten biggest clones take up 1.9%. The CDR3 runs 15 residues. Trimming pared 2 bases from V and 1 base from J, leaving 7 bases between. Per germline, CDR1 SGHDT and CDR2 YYEEEE. The receptor was derived from a middle-aged man with active or convalescent COVID-19. The sequenced material came from peripheral blood. The rearrangement uses TRBV5-6 and TRBJ2-6; possibly TRBD1 for D (6 bases). The CDR3 region is CASSFRGSGANVLTF. In DNA, the CDR3 is TGTGCCAGCAGCTTCAGGGGATCTGGGGCCAACGTCCTGACTTTC. Based on the CDR3 plus reference TRBV5-6 and TRBJ2-6, the full variable domain is DAGVTQSPTHLIKTRGQQVTLRCSPKSGHDTVSWYQQALGQGPQFIFQYYEEEERQRGNFPDRFSGHQFPNYSSELNVNALLLGDSALYLCASSFRGSGANVLTFGAGSRLTVL.